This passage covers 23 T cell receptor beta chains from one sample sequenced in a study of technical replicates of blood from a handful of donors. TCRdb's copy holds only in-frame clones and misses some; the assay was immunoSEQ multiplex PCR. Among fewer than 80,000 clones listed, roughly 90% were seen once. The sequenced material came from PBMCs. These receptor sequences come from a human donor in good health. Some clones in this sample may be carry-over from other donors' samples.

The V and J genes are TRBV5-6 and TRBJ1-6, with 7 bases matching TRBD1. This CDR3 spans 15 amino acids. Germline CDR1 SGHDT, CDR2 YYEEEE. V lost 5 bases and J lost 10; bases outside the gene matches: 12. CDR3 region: CASRPTTGKYSPLHF. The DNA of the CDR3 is TGTGCCAGCAGACCTACGACAGGGAAGTACTCACCCCTCCACTTT.

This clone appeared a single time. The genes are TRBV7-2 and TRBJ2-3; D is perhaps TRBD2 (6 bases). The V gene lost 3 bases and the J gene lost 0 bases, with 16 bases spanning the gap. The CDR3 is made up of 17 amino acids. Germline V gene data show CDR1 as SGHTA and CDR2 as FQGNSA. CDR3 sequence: CASSFRGRRASTDTQYF. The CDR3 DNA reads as TGTGCCAGCAGCTTTCGTGGGAGGCGTGCTAGCACAGATACGCAGTATTTT.

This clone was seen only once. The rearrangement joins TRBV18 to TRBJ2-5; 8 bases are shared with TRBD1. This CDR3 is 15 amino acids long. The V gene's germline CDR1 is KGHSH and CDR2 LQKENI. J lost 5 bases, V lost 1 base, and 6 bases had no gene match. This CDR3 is CASSPQQGVEETQYF. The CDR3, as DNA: TGTGCCAGCTCACCACAACAGGGGGTCGAGGAGACCCAGTACTTC. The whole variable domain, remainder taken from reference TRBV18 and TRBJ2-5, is NAGVMQNPRHLVRRRGQEARLRCSPMKGHSHVYWYRQLPEEGLKFMVYLQKENIIDESGMPKERFSAEFPKEGPSILRIQQVVRGDSAAYFCASSPQQGVEETQYFGPGTRLLVL.

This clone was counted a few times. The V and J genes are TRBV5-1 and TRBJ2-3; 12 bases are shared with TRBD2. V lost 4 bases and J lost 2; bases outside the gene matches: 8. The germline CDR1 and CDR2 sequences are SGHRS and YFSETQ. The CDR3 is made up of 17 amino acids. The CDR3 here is CASSPATSGRYTDTQYF. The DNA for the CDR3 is TGCGCCAGCAGCCCTGCGACTAGCGGGAGATACACAGATACGCAGTATTTT. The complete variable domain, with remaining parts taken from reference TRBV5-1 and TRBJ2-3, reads KAGVTQTPRYLIKTRGQQVTLSCSPISGHRSVSWYQQTPGQGLQFLFEYFSETQRNKGNFPGRFSGRQFSNSRSEMNVSTLELGDSALYLCASSPATSGRYTDTQYFGPGTRLTVL.

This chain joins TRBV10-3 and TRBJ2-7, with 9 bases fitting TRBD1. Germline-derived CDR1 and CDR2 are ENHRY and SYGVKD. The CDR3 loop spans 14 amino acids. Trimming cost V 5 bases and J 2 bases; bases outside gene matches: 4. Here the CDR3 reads CAISYGTGTYEQYF. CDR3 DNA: TGTGCCATCAGTTACGGGACAGGGACCTACGAGCAGTACTTC.

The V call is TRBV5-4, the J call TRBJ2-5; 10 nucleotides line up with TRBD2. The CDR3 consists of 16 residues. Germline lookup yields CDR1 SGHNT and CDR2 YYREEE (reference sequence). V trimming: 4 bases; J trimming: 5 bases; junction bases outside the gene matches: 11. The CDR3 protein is CASSQTSGASWETQYF. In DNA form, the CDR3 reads TGTGCCAGCAGCCAAACTAGCGGGGCGTCCTGGGAGACCCAGTACTTC.

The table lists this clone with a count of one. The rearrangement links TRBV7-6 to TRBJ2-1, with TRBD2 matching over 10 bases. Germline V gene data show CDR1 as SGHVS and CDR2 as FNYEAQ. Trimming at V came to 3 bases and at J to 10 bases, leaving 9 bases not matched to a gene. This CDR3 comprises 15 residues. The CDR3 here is CASSLGPSGGQEQFF. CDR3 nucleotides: TGTGCCAGCAGCTTGGGGCCTAGCGGGGGTCAGGAGCAGTTCTTC.

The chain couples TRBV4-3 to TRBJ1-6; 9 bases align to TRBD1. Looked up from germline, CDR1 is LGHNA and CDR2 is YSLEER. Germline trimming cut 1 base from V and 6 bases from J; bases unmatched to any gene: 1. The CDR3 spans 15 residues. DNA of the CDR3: TGCGCCAGCAGCCAAGCGGACAGGGGTAATTCACCCCTCCACTTT. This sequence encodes CASSQADRGNSPLHF.

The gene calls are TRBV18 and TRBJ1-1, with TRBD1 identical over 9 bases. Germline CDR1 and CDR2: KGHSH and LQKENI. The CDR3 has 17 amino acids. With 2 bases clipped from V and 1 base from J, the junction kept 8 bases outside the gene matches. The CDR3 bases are TGTGCCAGCTCACCATATTTGGACAGGGGAGCGAACACTGAAGCTTTCTTT. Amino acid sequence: CASSPYLDRGANTEAFF.

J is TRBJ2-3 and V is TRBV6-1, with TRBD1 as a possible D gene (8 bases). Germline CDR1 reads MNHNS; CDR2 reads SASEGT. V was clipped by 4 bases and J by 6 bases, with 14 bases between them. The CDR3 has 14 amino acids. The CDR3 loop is CASSVQGGADTQYF. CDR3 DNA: TGTGCCAGCAGTGTACAGGGGGGGGCGGATACGCAGTATTTT.

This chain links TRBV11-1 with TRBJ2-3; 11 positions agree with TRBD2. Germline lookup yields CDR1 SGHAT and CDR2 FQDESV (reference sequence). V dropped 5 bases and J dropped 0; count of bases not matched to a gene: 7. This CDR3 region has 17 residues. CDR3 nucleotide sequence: TGTGCCAGCAGCGACCGACTAGCGGGATTCAGCACAGATACGCAGTATTTT. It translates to CASSDRLAGFSTDTQYF.

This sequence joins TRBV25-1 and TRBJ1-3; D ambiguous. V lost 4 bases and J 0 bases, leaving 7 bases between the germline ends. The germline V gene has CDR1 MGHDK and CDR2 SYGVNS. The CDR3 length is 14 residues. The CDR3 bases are TGTGCCAGCAGTGTCCGGGGCTCTGGAAACACCATATATTTT. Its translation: CASSVRGSGNTIYF.

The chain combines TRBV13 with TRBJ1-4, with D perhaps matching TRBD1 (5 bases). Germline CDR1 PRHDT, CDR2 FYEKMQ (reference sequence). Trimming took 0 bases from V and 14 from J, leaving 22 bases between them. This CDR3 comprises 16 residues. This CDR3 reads CASSLGRRAPLSLLFF. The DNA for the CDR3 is TGTGCCAGCAGCTTAGGGCGCAGGGCCCCCCTTAGCTTGCTGTTTTTT.

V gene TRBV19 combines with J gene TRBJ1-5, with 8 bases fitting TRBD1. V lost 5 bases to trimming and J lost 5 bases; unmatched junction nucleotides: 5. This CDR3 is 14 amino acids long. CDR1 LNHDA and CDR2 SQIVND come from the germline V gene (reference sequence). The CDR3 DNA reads TGTGCCAGTAGTCGGTCAGGGGGCTATCAGCCCCAGCATTTT. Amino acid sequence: CASSRSGGYQPQHF.

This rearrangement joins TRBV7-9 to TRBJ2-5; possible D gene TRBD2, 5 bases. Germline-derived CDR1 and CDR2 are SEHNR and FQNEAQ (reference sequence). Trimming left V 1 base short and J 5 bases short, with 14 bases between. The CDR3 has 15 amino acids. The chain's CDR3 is CASSLEFSVVETQYF. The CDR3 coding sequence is TGTGCCAGCAGCTTAGAATTTAGCGTCGTGGAGACCCAGTACTTC.

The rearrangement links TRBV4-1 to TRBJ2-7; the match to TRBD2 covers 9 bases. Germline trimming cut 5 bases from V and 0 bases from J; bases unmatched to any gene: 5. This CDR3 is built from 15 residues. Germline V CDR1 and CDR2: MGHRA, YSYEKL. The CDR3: CASSFRTSDSYEQYF. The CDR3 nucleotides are TGCGCCAGCAGCTTCCGGACTAGCGACTCCTACGAGCAGTACTTC.

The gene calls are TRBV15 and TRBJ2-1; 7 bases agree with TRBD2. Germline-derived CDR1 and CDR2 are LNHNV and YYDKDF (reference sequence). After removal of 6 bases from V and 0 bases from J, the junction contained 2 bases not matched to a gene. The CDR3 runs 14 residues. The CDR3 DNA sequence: TGTGCCACCAGGGGGACTACCTCCTACAATGAGCAGTTCTTC. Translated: CATRGTTSYNEQFF. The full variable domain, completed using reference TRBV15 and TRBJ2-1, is DAMVIQNPRYQVTQFGKPVTLSCSQTLNHNVMYWYQQKSSQAPKLLFHYYDKDFNNEADTPDNFQSRRPNTSFCFLDIRSPGLGDTAMYLCATRGTTSYNEQFFGPGTRLTVL.

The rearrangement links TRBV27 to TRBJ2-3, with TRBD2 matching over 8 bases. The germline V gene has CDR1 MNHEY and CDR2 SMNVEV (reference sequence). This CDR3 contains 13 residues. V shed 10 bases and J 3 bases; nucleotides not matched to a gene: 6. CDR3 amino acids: CATQGLVTDTQYF. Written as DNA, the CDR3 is TGTGCCACCCAGGGACTAGTGACAGATACGCAGTATTTT.

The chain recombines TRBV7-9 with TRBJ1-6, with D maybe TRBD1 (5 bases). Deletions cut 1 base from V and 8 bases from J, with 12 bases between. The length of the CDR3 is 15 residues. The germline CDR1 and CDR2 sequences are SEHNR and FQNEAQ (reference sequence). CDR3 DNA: TGTGCCAGCAGCTTAGATGCAGGGAGGCATTCACCCCTCCACTTT. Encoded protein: CASSLDAGRHSPLHF.

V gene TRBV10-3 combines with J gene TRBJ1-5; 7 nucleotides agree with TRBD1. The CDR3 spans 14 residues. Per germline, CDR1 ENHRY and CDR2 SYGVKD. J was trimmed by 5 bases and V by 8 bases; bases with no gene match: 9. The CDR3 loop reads CAIGSGQQYQPQHF. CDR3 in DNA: TGTGCCATCGGATCGGGACAGCAATATCAGCCCCAGCATTTT.

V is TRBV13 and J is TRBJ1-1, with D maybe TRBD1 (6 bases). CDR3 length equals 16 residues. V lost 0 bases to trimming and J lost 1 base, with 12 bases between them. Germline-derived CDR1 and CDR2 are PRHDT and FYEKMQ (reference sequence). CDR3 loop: CASSLGAGVRNTEAFF. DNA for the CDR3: TGTGCCAGCAGCTTAGGGGCAGGGGTGAGGAACACTGAAGCTTTCTTT.

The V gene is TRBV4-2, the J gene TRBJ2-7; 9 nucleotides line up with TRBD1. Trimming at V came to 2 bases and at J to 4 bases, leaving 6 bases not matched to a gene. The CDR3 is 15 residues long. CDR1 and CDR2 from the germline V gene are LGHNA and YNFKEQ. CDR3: CASSQQPGQGYEQYF. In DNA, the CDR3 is TGTGCCAGCAGCCAACAACCAGGACAGGGGTACGAGCAGTACTTC.

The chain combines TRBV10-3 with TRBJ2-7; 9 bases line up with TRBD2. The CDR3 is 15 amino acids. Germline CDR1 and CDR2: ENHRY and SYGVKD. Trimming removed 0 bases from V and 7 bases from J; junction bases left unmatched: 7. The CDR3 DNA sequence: TGTGCCATCAGTGAGTCTCCGGCGGGAGGGTATGAGCAGTACTTC. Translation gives CAISESPAGGYEQYF.